A selection of T cell receptor beta chains follows, all from one sample in a study of OX40 agonist ivuxolimab in advanced cancers. Libraries were prepared by immunoSEQ multiplex PCR; TCRdb keeps only in-frame clonotypes and omits some of them. The sample has around 23,000 clones, 70% to 85% seen once; the top ten hold 16%. The sequences come from CD4+ or CD8+ T cells sorted from blood, collected in a trial of the OX40 agonist ivuxolimab. Source of these receptors: an adult with an advanced solid tumor such as melanoma, head and neck, liver or kidney cancer. Both conserved end residues are part of each CDR3. The D gene is left open where the match is weak. For some rows the clone size is stated as once, few or many, or as a class when expanded; others skip it.

v_gene	abundance	d_gene	j_gene	CDR3nt	CDR3aa
TRBV7-9	-	-	TRBJ2-7	TGTGCCAGCAGCCCAATACAGGGCAGCTCCTACGAGCAGTACTTC	CASSPIQGSSYEQYF
TRBV11-3	-	-	TRBJ2-7	TGTGCCAGCAGCCCCTCAGGGCTAGCAGCCGAGCAGTACTTC	CASSPSGLAAEQYF
TRBV7-2	-	TRBD1	TRBJ2-1	TGTGCCAGCAGCCACAAACCGGGACAGGTCACCGAGCAGTTCTTC	CASSHKPGQVTEQFF
TRBV9	-	-	TRBJ2-3	TGTGCCAGCAGCCCCGGTGGGAGCACAGATACGCAGTATTTT	CASSPGGSTDTQYF
TRBV2	-	-	TRBJ2-2	TGTGCCAGCAGTGGGGAGGGGACAGCGAACACCGGGGAGCTGTTTTTT	CASSGEGTANTGELFF
TRBV7-8	-	TRBD1	TRBJ2-7	TGTGCCAGCAGCGCCCCGGGACAGACCTACGAGCAGTACTTC	CASSAPGQTYEQYF
TRBV4-1	-	TRBD1	TRBJ1-2	TGCGCCAGCAGCCCGACTCCTCGGACAGGGGGGATTAACTATGGCTACACCTTC	CASSPTPRTGGINYGYTF
TRBV7-9	-	-	TRBJ2-1	TGTGCCAGCAGCCCAGAGCTGAGCTCCTACAATGAGCAGTTCTTC	CASSPELSSYNEQFF
TRBV5-8	-	TRBD2	TRBJ2-5	TGTGCCAGCAGCTTGGCCGGGACTAGCGGGGGACCTCAAGAGACCCAGTACTTC	CASSLAGTSGGPQETQYF
TRBV2	once	-	TRBJ2-7	TGTGCCAGCAGCCAAACCGAGCAGTACTTC	CASSQTEQYF
TRBV6-5	-	TRBD1	TRBJ1-1	TGTGCCAGCAGTCCCAGGGGGACTTTGAACACTGAAGCTTTCTTT	CASSPRGTLNTEAFF
TRBV4-3	-	-	TRBJ2-1	TGCGCCAGCAGCCGGACGCCCAGCTCCTACAATGAGCAGTTCTTC	CASSRTPSSYNEQFF
TRBV4-3	-	TRBD1	TRBJ2-2	TGCGCCAGCAGCCAAGGGGTTCAGGGGGTGGCCGGGGAGCTGTTTTTT	CASSQGVQGVAGELFF
TRBV13	-	TRBD2	TRBJ2-3	TGTGCCAGCAGCTGGCTAGCGGGGAGCACAGATACGCAGTATTTT	CASSWLAGSTDTQYF
TRBV9	-	TRBD2	TRBJ2-7	TGTGCCAGCAGCCCCCGCCGAGGGAGCGGGGACTCCTACGAGCAGTACTTC	CASSPRRGSGDSYEQYF
TRBV14	-	-	TRBJ1-4	TGTGCCAGCAGCCAAGCGCAGAATGAAAAACTGTTTTTT	CASSQAQNEKLFF
TRBV6-1	-	-	TRBJ2-3	TGTGCCAGCATACGAGGTGGAGATACGCAGTATTTT	CASIRGGDTQYF